Described below is a single T cell receptor beta chain sequence and its context. TCRdb reprocessed the RT-PCR reads via MiXCR and lists one record per CDR3 protein. The sample contains about 680,000 distinct CDR3 sequences, more than 13% of which appear only once. Trimming shortened V by 1 base and J by 1 base, and 15 bases separated the two germline ends. This CDR3 has 16 amino acids. Germline CDR1 and CDR2: SGHRS and YFSETQ. Sequenced input: memory CD4+ T cells from blood. V usage is TRBV5-1 and J usage is TRBJ2-7; tentatively, D is TRBD1 (5 bases). The clonotype was recovered from a female donor in good health, serving as a healthy control. The chain's CDR3 is CASSLFTTGQSYEQYF. The CDR3 DNA is TGCGCCAGCAGCTTGTTTACTACAGGACAATCCTACGAGCAGTACTTC.